The 24 T cell receptor beta chains in this list originate from one sample, sequenced in a study of blood T cell repertoires in COVID-19. TCRdb's copy holds only in-frame clones and misses some; the assay was immunoSEQ multiplex PCR. Of fewer than 350,000 clones in the sample, around 90% were seen once. The sequenced sample was peripheral blood. The receptors derive from a woman in her twenties or thirties with COVID-19, enrolled during active disease.

This chain links TRBV28 with TRBJ1-5, with D possibly TRBD1 on 6 matching bases. Germline values: CDR1 MDHEN, CDR2 SYDVKM. The CDR3 sequence is 13 residues long. V was cut by 8 bases and J by 6 bases, with 14 bases left in between. This chain's CDR3 is CASVSTGFQPQHF. The CDR3 coding sequence is TGTGCCAGCGTCAGTACAGGGTTTCAGCCCCAGCATTTT.

The chain combines TRBV6-5 with TRBJ2-7; D possibly corresponds to TRBD1 (6 bases). V dropped 7 bases and J dropped 6 bases, with 16 bases sitting between them. Germline-derived CDR1 and CDR2 are MNHEY and SVGAGI. The CDR3 has 13 amino acids. CDR3 nucleotides: TGTGCCAGCACCCGAAATTTGGGGGCCGAGCAGTACTTC. Translated, it gives CASTRNLGAEQYF.

CDR3 protein: CASSRDRPVGNEKLFF. CDR3 bases: TGTGCCAGCAGCCGCGACAGGCCCGTCGGTAATGAAAAACTGTTTTTT. The V gene is TRBV7-2, the J gene TRBJ1-4; D might be TRBD1 (6 bases). From germline, CDR1 is SGHTA and CDR2 FQGNSA. This CDR3 is built from 16 residues. V was clipped by 5 bases and J by 4 bases, with 17 bases between them.

The gene calls are TRBV6-5 and TRBJ1-1, with D possibly being TRBD1 (6 bases). The CDR3 sequence is 14 residues long. Germline V gene lookup returns CDR1 MNHEY and CDR2 SVGAGI. Trimming stripped 4 bases from V and 4 bases from J, with 13 bases between. The CDR3 DNA sequence: TGTGCCAGCAGTTCGCTTACAGGGTCCACTGAAGCTTTCTTT. Protein product: CASSSLTGSTEAFF.

This chain connects TRBV3-1 (or the pseudogene TRBV3-2) to TRBJ2-5; TRBD2 matches at 10 bases. This CDR3 contains 13 residues. After removal of 11 bases from V and 4 bases from J, the junction contained 7 bases not matched to a gene. Germline V CDR1 and CDR2: LGHDT, YNNKEL (reference sequence). CDR3 loop: CASRGTSAETQYF. The CDR3 DNA follows: TGTGCCTCGAGAGGGACTAGCGCAGAGACCCAGTACTTC.

The chain is built from TRBV19 and TRBJ1-5; D gene uncertain. V lost 4 bases and J 4 bases, leaving 14 bases between the germline ends. Germline values: CDR1 LNHDA, CDR2 SQIVND (reference sequence). CDR3 length: 15 amino acids. CDR3 nucleotides: TGTGCCAGTAGTACCCTGGACTTACCTAATCAGCCCCAGCATTTT. Encoded protein: CASSTLDLPNQPQHF.

About this clone: An end of the junction differs from the germline gene, which may be a read error. The chain recombines TRBV13 with TRBJ2-7; maybe TRBD2 (6 bases). This CDR3 is 14 amino acids long. Germline V lookup: CDR1 PRHDT, CDR2 FYEKMQ (reference sequence). For the CDR3, the DNA is TGTGCCAGCAGCCGGGCGGGGCCACGGGACGAGCAGTGCTTC. Residues: CASSRAGPRDEQCF.

This clone was recorded a few times. The chain is built from TRBV5-6 and TRBJ1-1, with D uncertain. This CDR3 has 13 residues. V lost 0 bases to trimming and J lost 7 bases, with 10 bases between them. Germline values: CDR1 SGHDT, CDR2 YYEEEE. As DNA, the CDR3 is TGTGCCAGCAGCTTGGTGATCGGTGGTGAAGCTTTCTTT. Protein: CASSLVIGGEAFF.

The chain employs TRBV29-1 and TRBJ2-7; 7 bases fit TRBD2. This CDR3 comprises 13 residues. Germline V gene data show CDR1 as SQVTM and CDR2 as ANQGSEA. Trimming took 4 bases from V and 4 from J; bases not matched to a gene: 7. The CDR3 is CSVVLSSGYEQYF. The CDR3 region has the DNA TGCAGCGTTGTTCTTTCTAGCGGTTACGAGCAGTACTTC.

Only a few counts were recorded for this clone. The chain carries TRBV9 and TRBJ2-7; 9 bases map to TRBD1. Trimming at V came to 4 bases and at J to 4 bases, leaving 6 bases not matched to a gene. Germline CDR1 and CDR2: SGDLS and YYNGEE. The CDR3 length is 14 residues. The CDR3 sequence: CASSTGTGQYEQYF. CDR3 in DNA: TGTGCCAGCAGCACCGGGACAGGGCAATACGAGCAGTACTTC. Using reference TRBV9 and TRBJ2-7 for the parts outside the CDR3, the full variable domain is DSGVTQTPKHLITATGQRVTLRCSPRSGDLSVYWYQQSLDQGLQFLIQYYNGEERAKGNILERFSAQQFPDLHSELNLSSLELGDSALYFCASSTGTGQYEQYFGPGTRLTVT.

The V and J genes are TRBV5-1 and TRBJ1-2; D unclear. Germline CDR1 reads SGHRS; CDR2 reads YFSETQ. This CDR3 spans 11 amino acids. Trimming removed 2 bases from V and 4 bases from J, with 3 bases in between. The CDR3 DNA reads TGCGCCAGCAGCTTCGGCTATGGCTACACCTTC. It specifies CASSFGYGYTF.

The V call is TRBV5-8, the J call TRBJ2-7; D is ambiguous. CDR3 length: 10 amino acids. Trimming removed 4 bases from V and 4 bases from J, with 3 bases in between. Germline CDR1 and CDR2: SGHTS and YDEGEE. As DNA, the CDR3 is TGTGCCAGCAGCCCGTACGAGCAGTACTTC. Amino acid sequence: CASSPYEQYF. The whole variable domain, filled in from reference TRBV5-8 and TRBJ2-7, reads EAGVTQSPTHLIKTRGQQATLRCSPISGHTSVYWYQQALGLGLQFLLWYDEGEERNRGNFPPRFSGRQFPNYSSELNVNALELEDSALYLCASSPYEQYFGPGTRLTVT.

This rearrangement joins TRBV7-2 to TRBJ1-6, with 9 bases identical to TRBD1. With 5 bases clipped from V and 10 bases from J, the junction kept 9 bases outside the gene matches. This CDR3 comprises 15 residues. Germline values: CDR1 SGHTA, CDR2 FQGNSA. CDR3 residues: CASSRRTGEGSPLHF. The CDR3 DNA is TGTGCCAGCAGCCGCCGGACAGGGGAGGGATCACCCCTCCACTTT.

The V gene is TRBV28, the J gene TRBJ1-4; 7 bases align to TRBD1. V was pared by 2 bases and J by 8 bases, with 14 bases of the junction left unmatched. Germline V gene data show CDR1 as MDHEN and CDR2 as SYDVKM. The CDR3 has 17 amino acids. The chain's CDR3 is CASSLGSGIVGGEKLFF. The CDR3 DNA reads TGTGCCAGCAGTTTAGGTAGTGGAATCGTAGGGGGCGAAAAACTGTTTTTT.

As to this clone: Distinct nucleotide sequences in the sample also encode this CDR3. The chain is built from TRBV2 and TRBJ2-7; D is uncertain. The CDR3 consists of 11 residues. Germline CDR1 and CDR2: SNHLY and FYNNEI. V was clipped by 4 bases and J by 4 bases, with 5 bases between them. The DNA of the CDR3 is TGTGCCAGCAGTGTATCTTACGAGCAGTACTTC. It specifies CASSVSYEQYF.

The rearrangement uses TRBV4-3 and TRBJ2-7; possibly TRBD2 for D (6 bases). V lost 0 bases to trimming and J lost 2 bases, with 11 bases between them. CDR3 length equals 15 residues. Germline assignment: CDR1 LGHNA and CDR2 YSLEER. In DNA, the CDR3 is TGCGCCAGCAGCCAAGATAGCGGCGGGACCTACGAGCAGTACTTC. Translated: CASSQDSGGTYEQYF.

V and J are TRBV28 and TRBJ1-5; maybe TRBD1 (5 bases). V was clipped by 4 bases and J by 4 bases, with 14 bases between them. Germline V gives CDR1 MDHEN, CDR2 SYDVKM. This CDR3 has 15 residues. DNA for the CDR3: TGTGCCAGCAGTTGGGCGGGGGGGAGTAATCAGCCCCAGCATTTT. Its protein product is CASSWAGGSNQPQHF.

V usage is TRBV10-2 and J usage is TRBJ2-5; 10 positions match TRBD2. This CDR3 contains 16 residues. The junction had 9 bases not matched to a gene; V was cut back by 3 bases and J by 5 bases. Germline lookup yields CDR1 WSHSY and CDR2 SAAADI. CDR3 residues: CASSDRSGRADETQYF. CDR3 DNA sequence: TGCGCCAGCAGTGATCGGAGCGGGAGGGCGGATGAGACCCAGTACTTC.

In this sample, this clone turned up a few times. The rearrangement joins TRBV28 to TRBJ1-1, with D perhaps matching TRBD1 (5 bases). This CDR3 comprises 13 residues. Germline V gene lookup returns CDR1 MDHEN and CDR2 SYDVKM. V was cut by 3 bases and J by 9 bases, with 14 bases left in between. DNA for the CDR3: TGTGCCAGCAGTTTGATTCAGGGCCCGAAAGCTTTCTTT. Its protein is CASSLIQGPKAFF.

The gene calls are TRBV5-1 and TRBJ2-5; perhaps TRBD1 as D (6 bases). CDR3 size: 14 residues. Trimming shortened V by 3 bases and J by 5 bases, and 14 bases separated the two germline ends. Germline lookup yields CDR1 SGHRS and CDR2 YFSETQ. CDR3 in amino acids: CASSSRPQGETQYF. CDR3 nucleotides: TGCGCCAGCAGCTCAAGACCCCAGGGGGAGACCCAGTACTTC.

The chain has TRBV9 and TRBJ2-7; D might be TRBD2 (6 bases). Looked up from germline, CDR1 is SGDLS and CDR2 is YYNGEE. Trimming removed 1 base at V and 3 bases at J, with 14 bases between. This CDR3 has 15 amino acids. The CDR3 nucleotides read TGTGCCAGCAGCGTACGCGGGACCCCGAACTACGAGCAGTACTTC. It encodes CASSVRGTPNYEQYF. The whole variable domain, filled in from reference TRBV9 and TRBJ2-7, reads DSGVTQTPKHLITATGQRVTLRCSPRSGDLSVYWYQQSLDQGLQFLIQYYNGEERAKGNILERFSAQQFPDLHSELNLSSLELGDSALYFCASSVRGTPNYEQYFGPGTRLTVT.

V gene TRBV27 combines with J gene TRBJ2-7; 8 bases align to TRBD2. V was pared by 5 bases and J by 2 bases, with 5 bases of the junction left unmatched. The CDR3 is 14 amino acids. The V gene's germline CDR1 is MNHEY and CDR2 SMNVEV (reference sequence). CDR3 nucleotide sequence: TGTGCCAGCAGTATAGCGGGGATACCCTACGAGCAGTACTTC. It is translated as CASSIAGIPYEQYF.

V and J are TRBV5-1 and TRBJ2-7, with TRBD1 as a possible D gene (5 bases). Trimming took 1 base from V and 7 from J, leaving 18 bases between them. CDR1 and CDR2 from the germline V gene are SGHRS and YFSETQ. The CDR3 contains 15 residues. CDR3 loop: CASSLNRQGLGEQYF. The CDR3 DNA reads TGCGCCAGCAGCTTGAATCGGCAGGGCCTGGGGGAGCAGTACTTC.

The J gene is TRBJ2-2, the V gene TRBV15; 9 bases map to TRBD2. In germline, CDR1 is LNHNV, CDR2 YYDKDF (reference sequence). This CDR3 region has 18 residues. Trimming cost V 2 bases and J 4 bases; bases outside gene matches: 11. CDR3 residues: CATSRNSPREGGTGELFF. CDR3 nucleotide sequence: TGTGCCACCAGCAGAAACTCCCCGCGGGAGGGCGGCACCGGGGAGCTGTTTTTT.